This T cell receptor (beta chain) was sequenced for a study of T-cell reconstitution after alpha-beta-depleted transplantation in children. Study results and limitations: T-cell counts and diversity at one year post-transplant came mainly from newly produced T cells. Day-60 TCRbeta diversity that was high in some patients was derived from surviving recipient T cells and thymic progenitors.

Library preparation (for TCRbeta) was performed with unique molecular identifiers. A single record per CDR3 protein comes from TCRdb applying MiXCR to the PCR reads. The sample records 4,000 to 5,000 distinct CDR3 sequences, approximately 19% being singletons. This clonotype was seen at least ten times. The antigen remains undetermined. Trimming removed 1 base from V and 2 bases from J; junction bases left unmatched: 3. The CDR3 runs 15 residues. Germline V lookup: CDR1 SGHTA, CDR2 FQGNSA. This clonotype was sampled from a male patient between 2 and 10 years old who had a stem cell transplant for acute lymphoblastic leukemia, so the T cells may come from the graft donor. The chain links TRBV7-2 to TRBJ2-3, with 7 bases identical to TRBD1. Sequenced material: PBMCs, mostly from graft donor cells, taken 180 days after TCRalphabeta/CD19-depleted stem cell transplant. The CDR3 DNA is TGTGCCAGCAGCTTAGGGACAGGCTACACAGATACGCAGTATTTT. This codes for CASSLGTGYTDTQYF.